The present entry profiles one TCR beta chain with its context. Its antigen is as yet unknown. These data belong to a study of T cell responses to AZD1222 COVID-19 vaccine. Overall study results and limits: Reportedly, nearly half of unique spike TCRs recognized epitopes outside B.1.351/B.1.1.7 mutations. Dominant at 160-218 and 743-854, vaccine-associated CD4 TCRs also spanned spike. Baseline seropositivity characterized only a handful of AZD1222 recipients. Possibly, clonal diversity was underestimated; donors were largely white British and included more females.

The length of the CDR3 is 16 residues. Germline CDR1 MNHEY, CDR2 SVGAGI. V shed 2 bases and J shed 1 base, with 12 bases lying between them. Data came from immunoSEQ multiplex PCR; TCRdb stores just in-frame clones and leaves some out. The sample holds 100,000 to 150,000 clones, about 82% seen once. The sequence came from an adult who received the MenACWY meningococcal vaccine as a control. Sequencing was performed on peripheral blood, taken 28 days after the second dose of the MenACWY control vaccine. The V and J genes are TRBV6-5 and TRBJ2-4; D might be TRBD1 (6 bases). The CDR3 here is CASSYGLQGAKNIQYF. CDR3 bases: TGTGCCAGCAGTTACGGGTTACAGGGCGCCAAAAACATTCAGTACTTC.